The source of this T cell receptor (beta chain) is a study of T cell responses to AZD1222 COVID-19 vaccine. Study conclusions and caveats: Only 5 or 6 individuals given AZD1222 were seropositive at baseline. Clonal diversity may have been underestimated in mostly white British donors. Repertoires were obtained only post-peak T cell response.

This clone was found a few times. The antigen is not known. Some clones are missing from TCRdb's copy, which holds only in-frame ones; the method was immunoSEQ multiplex PCR. The table lists 75,000 to 85,000 clones, roughly 88% of them singletons. The sequencing used peripheral blood, collected 28 days after the second AZD1222 dose. The sequence was obtained from an adult who received the AZD1222 COVID-19 vaccine.

CDR3 DNA: TGTGCCAGCAGTGACTCGACTAGCGGGGCCTCAAATGAGCAGTTCTTC. This gives the protein CASSDSTSGASNEQFF. J is TRBJ2-1 and V is TRBV2; 11 positions agree with TRBD2. From germline, CDR1 is SNHLY and CDR2 FYNNEI. The CDR3 covers 16 residues. Trimming cost V 3 bases and J 7 bases; bases outside gene matches: 8.